These T cell receptor beta chains were read from a single sample in a study of technical replicates of blood from several donors. Method: immunoSEQ multiplex PCR; TCRdb's copy keeps in-frame clones and lacks some. The sample has 60,000 or so clones; approximately 90% are singletons. The material sequenced was PBMCs. All receptors derive from a human donor in good health. Some clones in this sample may be carry-over from other donors' samples. CDR3s include the opening cysteine and the closing phenylalanine or tryptophan. D genes are given only for firm matches. For some rows the clone size is stated as once, few or many, or as a class when expanded; others skip it.

CDR3aa	CDR3nt	v_gene	j_gene	d_gene	len	abundance
CASSPGTGAGLDTQYF	TGTGCCAGCAGCCCCGGGACAGGGGCGGGTTTGGATACGCAGTATTTT	TRBV7-3	TRBJ2-3	TRBD1	16	.
CASMLASSYEQYF	TGCGCCAGCATGCTAGCGAGCTCCTACGAGCAGTACTTC	TRBV10-2	TRBJ2-7	.	13	.
CASSYSTPGGTEAFF	TGTGCCAGCAGTTACTCTACCCCAGGGGGAACTGAAGCTTTCTTT	TRBV6-5	TRBJ1-1	TRBD1	15	few
CASSLDGWTNEKLFF	TGTGCCAGCAGCTTAGATGGCTGGACTAATGAAAAACTGTTTTTT	TRBV7-9	TRBJ1-4	.	15	few
CASSQGQNYGYTF	TGCGCCAGCAGCCAGGGACAAAACTATGGCTACACCTTC	TRBV4-3	TRBJ1-2	.	13	few
CASSPDRASYEQYF	TGCGCCAGCAGCCCTGACAGGGCCTCCTACGAGCAGTACTTC	TRBV5-1	TRBJ2-7	TRBD1	14	.
CASSPTQGRNTEAFF	TGTGCCAGCAGCCCAACCCAGGGGAGGAACACTGAAGCTTTCTTT	TRBV14	TRBJ1-1	.	15	.
CASSLVLAGYQETQYF	TGTGCCAGCAGCTTGGTTTTAGCGGGGTACCAAGAGACCCAGTACTTC	TRBV7-2	TRBJ2-5	TRBD2	16	.
CASSYTRLYNEQFF	TGTGCCAGCAGTTACACCCGACTGTACAATGAGCAGTTCTTC	TRBV6-6	TRBJ2-1	.	14	few
CASSVRQLDSPLHF	TGTGCCAGCAGTGTAAGACAGTTGGATTCACCCCTCCACTTT	TRBV2	TRBJ1-6	.	14	.
CASGFLRPGTGEFFGNQPQHF	TGTGCTAGTGGTTTTCTCCGACCTGGGACAGGGGAGTTTTTCGGGAATCAGCCCCAGCATTTT	TRBV12-5	TRBJ1-5	TRBD1	21	.
CASSLDRNTEAFF	TGTGCCAGCAGCCTGGACAGGAACACTGAAGCTTTCTTT	TRBV5-5	TRBJ1-1	.	13	.
CASSPRTGGAYEQYF	TGTGCCAGCAGCCCGCGGACAGGGGGGGCCTACGAGCAGTACTTC	TRBV5-6	TRBJ2-7	TRBD1	15	.
CASSTRQGINEQFF	TGTGCCAGCAGCACTCGACAGGGGATAAATGAGCAGTTCTTC	TRBV11-2	TRBJ2-1	TRBD1	14	.
CASSPGTSGRVRSYEQYF	TGTGCCAGCAGCCCCGGGACTAGCGGGAGGGTTCGCTCCTACGAGCAGTACTTC	TRBV7-9	TRBJ2-7	TRBD2	18	once
CAIALGGTGSTDTQYF	TGTGCCATCGCCCTGGGGGGGACAGGTAGCACAGATACGCAGTATTTT	TRBV10-3	TRBJ2-3	.	16	once
CASSQDHRGAKLNYEQYF	TGTGCCAGCAGCCAAGATCACAGGGGGGCAAAACTTAACTACGAGCAGTACTTC	TRBV14	TRBJ2-7	TRBD1	18	once
CATSRVPGSGTSYEQYF	TGTGCCACCAGCAGAGTCCCTGGTAGCGGGACTTCCTACGAGCAGTACTTC	TRBV15	TRBJ2-7	TRBD2	17	.
CASSLTLPYNEQFF	TGTGCCAGCAGCCTCACACTACCCTACAATGAGCAGTTCTTC	TRBV7-9	TRBJ2-1	.	14	.
CASSLSGAYNEQFF	TGTGCCAGCAGCTTAAGCGGGGCCTACAATGAGCAGTTCTTC	TRBV7-3	TRBJ2-1	.	14	.
CAHTQGAEAFF	TGCGCCCATACCCAGGGCGCTGAAGCTTTCTTT	TRBV23-1	TRBJ1-1	.	11	.
CAVSWDRNTEAFF	TGTGCCGTAAGCTGGGACAGGAACACTGAAGCTTTCTTT	TRBV10-3	TRBJ1-1	TRBD1	13	.
CASNRGTGTRGELFF	TGTGCCAGCAACCGCGGGACAGGGACGAGGGGGGAGCTGTTTTTT	TRBV6-1	TRBJ2-2	TRBD1	15	.
CASSPRRVLDSPLHF	TGTGCCAGCTCACCACGGCGGGTTTTGGATTCACCCCTCCACTTT	TRBV18	TRBJ1-6	.	15	.
CAWTESLNTGELFF	TGTGCCTGGACGGAGTCTCTGAACACCGGGGAGCTGTTTTTT	TRBV30	TRBJ2-2	.	14	.
CASSSTPLRTESYGYTF	TGTGCCAGTAGTTCGACACCCTTACGGACAGAGTCCTATGGCTACACCTTC	TRBV19	TRBJ1-2	.	17	.
CASSDSGAPTDTQYF	TGTGCCAGCAGTGACTCGGGGGCCCCCACAGATACGCAGTATTTT	TRBV6-4	TRBJ2-3	.	15	.
CSVESSGTGGGFPPETQYF	TGCAGCGTTGAAAGTTCCGGGACAGGGGGCGGCTTTCCACCAGAGACCCAGTACTTC	TRBV29-1	TRBJ2-5	TRBD1	19	.
CASSPQGQGATYGYTF	TGTGCCAGCAGTCCGCAAGGACAGGGGGCCACCTATGGCTACACCTTC	TRBV27	TRBJ1-2	TRBD1	16	.
CASSYGRGFDEQYF	TGTGCCAGCAGTTACGGGCGGGGATTCGACGAGCAGTACTTC	TRBV6-5	TRBJ2-7	.	14	.
CASSLGQDLNTEAFF	TGTGCCAGCAGCTTAGGACAGGACTTGAACACTGAAGCTTTCTTT	TRBV7-9	TRBJ1-1	.	15	few
CASSPPSGRAHNEQFF	TGTGCCAGCTCACCACCGAGCGGGAGGGCCCACAATGAGCAGTTCTTC	TRBV18	TRBJ2-1	TRBD2	16	.
CSVEVHSPGYGYTF	TGCAGCGTTGAAGTTCACAGCCCGGGGTATGGCTACACCTTC	TRBV29-1	TRBJ1-2	.	14	.
CASSIGTGTEAFF	TGTGCCAGTAGTATCGGGACAGGCACTGAAGCTTTCTTT	TRBV19	TRBJ1-1	TRBD1	13	.
CASQGFGEANYEQYF	TGTGCTAGTCAGGGATTTGGGGAGGCCAACTACGAGCAGTACTTC	TRBV12-5	TRBJ2-7	.	15	.
CASSRDRGTWGYTF	TGCGCCAGCAGCCGGGACAGGGGGACCTGGGGCTACACCTTC	TRBV5-1	TRBJ1-2	TRBD1	14	.
CASSLAGMRTGSSTGELFF	TGTGCCAGCAGCTTAGCGGGAATGAGGACAGGGTCTTCCACCGGGGAGCTGTTTTTT	TRBV7-2	TRBJ2-2	TRBD1	19	.
CASSLELSSYNEQFF	TGTGCCAGCAGCTTAGAACTGAGCTCCTACAATGAGCAGTTCTTC	TRBV13	TRBJ2-1	.	15	few
CASSIISADTQYF	TGTGCCAGTAGTATCATTAGCGCAGATACGCAGTATTTT	TRBV19	TRBJ2-3	.	13	.
CASSFYGGGRDEQFF	TGCGCCAGCAGCTTTTATGGCGGGGGGCGGGATGAGCAGTTCTTC	TRBV5-1	TRBJ2-1	TRBD2	15	.
CASSERAGGPGEQYF	TGTGCCAGCAGCGAACGAGCGGGGGGCCCTGGCGAGCAGTACTTC	TRBV2	TRBJ2-7	TRBD2	15	once
CASGLGEGQRYQPQHF	TGTGCTAGTGGTTTGGGTGAAGGACAGAGATATCAGCCCCAGCATTTT	TRBV12-5	TRBJ1-5	.	16	.
CAGNSPLHF	TGTGCCGGCAATTCACCCCTCCACTTT	TRBV30	TRBJ1-6	.	9	.
CASSLGTGGLNTEAFF	TGTGCCAGCAGCTTGGGGACAGGGGGCTTGAACACTGAAGCTTTCTTT	TRBV5-6	TRBJ1-1	TRBD1	16	.
CASSHRESQETQYF	TGTGCCAGCAGCCACAGGGAATCCCAAGAGACCCAGTACTTC	TRBV5-5	TRBJ2-5	.	14	.
CASWETTSYEQYF	TGTGCCAGCTGGGAGACTACATCCTACGAGCAGTACTTC	TRBV6-1	TRBJ2-7	.	13	.
CASSPRTSGRALDEQFF	TGTGCCAGCAGCCCCCGGACTAGCGGGAGGGCCCTCGATGAGCAGTTCTTC	TRBV7-9	TRBJ2-1	TRBD2	17	.
CASRGLQGLNGYTF	TGTGCCAGCCGTGGGTTACAGGGGCTTAATGGCTACACCTTC	TRBV6-1	TRBJ1-2	TRBD1	14	.
CATSPGLVNTGELFF	TGTGCCACCAGCCCGGGACTAGTAAACACCGGGGAGCTGTTTTTT	TRBV15	TRBJ2-2	TRBD2	15	.
CASSQDSGTNANYGYTF	TGCGCCAGCAGCCAAGATTCTGGGACAAATGCTAACTATGGCTACACCTTC	TRBV4-3	TRBJ1-2	.	17	.
CASTPAGTGASEQYF	TGTGCCAGTACCCCCGCCGGGACAGGGGCCAGCGAGCAGTACTTC	TRBV19	TRBJ2-7	TRBD1	15	.
CASSPGTGKPYEQYF	TGCGCCAGCAGCCCCGGGACAGGGAAACCCTACGAGCAGTACTTC	TRBV4-3	TRBJ2-7	TRBD1	15	once
CASSLNLGGSGTEAFF	TGCGCCAGCAGCTTGAATTTGGGGGGGAGTGGGACTGAAGCTTTCTTT	TRBV5-1	TRBJ1-1	.	16	.
CAWSTGQGAGKEKLFF	TGTGCCTGGAGTACGGGACAGGGGGCGGGAAAGGAAAAACTGTTTTTT	TRBV30	TRBJ1-4	TRBD1	16	.
CASSQPRQGGGYTF	TGCGCCAGCAGCCAACCCCGACAGGGTGGAGGCTACACCTTC	TRBV4-1	TRBJ1-2	TRBD1	14	.
CASSPGTGNTYGYTF	TGTGCCAGCAGTCCTGGGACAGGGAACACCTATGGCTACACCTTC	TRBV27	TRBJ1-2	TRBD1	15	.
CATQEVYNEKLFF	TGTGCCACCCAGGAGGTCTATAATGAAAAACTGTTTTTT	TRBV6-1	TRBJ1-4	.	13	few
CASSQDLGVYNEQFF	TGCGCCAGCAGCCAAGATTTAGGGGTCTACAATGAGCAGTTCTTC	TRBV4-3	TRBJ2-1	.	15	.
CASSLGPREGRAFF	TGTGCCAGCAGCTTAGGCCCCCGGGAGGGCCGCGCTTTCTTT	TRBV11-2	TRBJ1-1	.	14	.